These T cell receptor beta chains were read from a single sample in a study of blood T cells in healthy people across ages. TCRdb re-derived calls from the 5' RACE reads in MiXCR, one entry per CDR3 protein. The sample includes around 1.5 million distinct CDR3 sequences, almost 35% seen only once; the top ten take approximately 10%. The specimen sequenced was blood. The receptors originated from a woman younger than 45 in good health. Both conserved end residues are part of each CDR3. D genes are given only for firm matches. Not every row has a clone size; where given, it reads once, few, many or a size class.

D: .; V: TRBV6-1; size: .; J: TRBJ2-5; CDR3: CASSPPPGTDLVETQYF; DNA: TGTGCCAGCAGTCCACCTCCCGGGACTGATCTTGTGGAGACCCAGTACTTC
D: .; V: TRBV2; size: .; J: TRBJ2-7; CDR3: CASSGEREQYF; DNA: TGTGCCAGCAGTGGTGAGAGAGAGCAGTACTTC
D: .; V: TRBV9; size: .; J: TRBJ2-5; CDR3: CASSVEGRGTGTQYF; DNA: TGTGCCAGCAGCGTAGAAGGTCGGGGGACGGGGACCCAGTACTTC
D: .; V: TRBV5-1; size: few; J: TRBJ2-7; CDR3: CASSLVERAREQYF; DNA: TGCGCCAGCAGCTTGGTGGAGCGGGCCCGCGAGCAGTACTTC
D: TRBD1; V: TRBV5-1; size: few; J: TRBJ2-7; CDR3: CASSREQGETEQYF; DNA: TGCGCCAGCAGTCGCGAGCAGGGGGAAACCGAGCAGTACTTC
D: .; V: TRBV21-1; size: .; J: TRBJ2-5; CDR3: CASSNDLGLGDKGTQYF; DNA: TGTGCCAGCAGCAACGACCTTGGACTCGGTGACAAAGGGACCCAGTACTTC
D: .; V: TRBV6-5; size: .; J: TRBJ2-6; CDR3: CASSSRPGSLGANVLTF; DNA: TGTGCCAGCAGTTCGCGCCCGGGGAGTCTCGGGGCCAACGTCCTGACTTTC
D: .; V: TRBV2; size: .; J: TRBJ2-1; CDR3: CASSRSGQFKTDNEQFF; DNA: TGTGCCAGCAGCCGGAGCGGGCAGTTTAAGACCGACAATGAGCAGTTCTTC
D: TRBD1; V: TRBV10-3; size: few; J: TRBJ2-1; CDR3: CAIKGEGARYNEQFF; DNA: TGTGCCATCAAAGGTGAGGGGGCACGCTACAATGAGCAGTTCTTC
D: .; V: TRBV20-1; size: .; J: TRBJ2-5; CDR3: CSATRTTQETQYF; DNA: TGCAGTGCTACCCGAACGACTCAAGAGACCCAGTACTTC
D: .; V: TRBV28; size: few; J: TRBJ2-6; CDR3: CASNVNSGANVLTF; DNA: TGTGCCAGCAACGTTAACTCTGGGGCCAACGTCCTGACTTTC
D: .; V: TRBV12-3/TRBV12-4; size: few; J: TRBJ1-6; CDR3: CASRLTGTGSPLHF; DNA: TGTGCCAGCAGACTCACAGGGACGGGCTCACCCCTCCACTTT
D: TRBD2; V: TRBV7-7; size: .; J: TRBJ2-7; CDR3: CASSPRGLAGHNEQYF; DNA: TGTGCCAGCAGCCCGAGGGGACTAGCGGGTCACAATGAGCAGTACTTC
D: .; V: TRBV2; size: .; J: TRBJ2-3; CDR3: CASRGAGPFTDTQYF; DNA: TGTGCCAGCAGGGGGGCGGGGCCCTTCACAGATACGCAGTATTTT
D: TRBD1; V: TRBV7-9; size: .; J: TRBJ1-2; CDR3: CASSAGTGRGYTF; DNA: TGTGCCAGCAGCGCGGGGACAGGGCGAGGCTACACCTTC
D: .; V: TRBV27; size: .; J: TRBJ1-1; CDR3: CASSFQGPNTEAFF; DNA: TGTGCCAGCAGTTTTCAGGGGCCGAACACTGAAGCTTTCTTT
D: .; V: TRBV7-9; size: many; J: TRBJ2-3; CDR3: CASIRDRAQYF; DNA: TGTGCCAGCATCAGGGATCGGGCGCAGTATTTT
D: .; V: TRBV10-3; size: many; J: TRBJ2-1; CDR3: CAISEPKQEQFF; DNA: TGTGCCATCAGTGAGCCTAAACAGGAGCAGTTCTTC
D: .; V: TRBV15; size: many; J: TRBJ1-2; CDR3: CATSRDRNYGYTF; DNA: TGTGCCACCAGCAGAGATCGGAACTATGGCTACACCTTC
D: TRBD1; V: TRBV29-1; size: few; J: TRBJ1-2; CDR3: CSVWTGLNYGYTF; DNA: TGCAGCGTTTGGACAGGCCTTAACTATGGCTACACCTTC
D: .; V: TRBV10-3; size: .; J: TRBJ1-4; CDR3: CAISGQGREKLFF; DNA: TGTGCCATCAGTGGCCAGGGCCGGGAAAAACTGTTTTTT
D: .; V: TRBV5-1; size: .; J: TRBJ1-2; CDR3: CASSLASAENNYGYTF; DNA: TGCGCCAGCAGCTTGGCCTCGGCAGAGAATAACTATGGCTACACCTTC
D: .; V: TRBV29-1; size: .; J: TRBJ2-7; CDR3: CSVASPRVSSYEQYF; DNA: TGCAGCGTTGCCTCCCCCCGCGTGAGCTCCTACGAGCAGTACTTC
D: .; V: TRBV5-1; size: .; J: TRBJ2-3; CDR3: CASSLVGKTSTDTRYF; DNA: TGCGCCAGCAGCTTGGTGGGGAAAACTAGCACAGATACGCGGTATTTT
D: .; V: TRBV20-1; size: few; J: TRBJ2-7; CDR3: CSAASVQLTYEQYF; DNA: TGCAGTGCCGCCTCGGTCCAGCTAACCTACGAGCAGTACTTC
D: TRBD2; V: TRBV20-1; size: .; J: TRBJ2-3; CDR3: CSARETSGGTDTQYF; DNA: TGCAGTGCTAGAGAGACTAGCGGGGGGACAGATACGCAGTATTTT
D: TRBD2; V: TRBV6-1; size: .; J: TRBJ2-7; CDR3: CASSVAGLAEYEQYF; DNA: TGTGCCAGCAGTGTGGCGGGACTAGCGGAGTATGAGCAGTACTTC
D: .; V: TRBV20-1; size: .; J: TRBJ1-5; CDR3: CSAPQATNQPQHF; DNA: TGCAGTGCACCACAGGCGACCAATCAGCCCCAGCATTTT